This T cell receptor (beta chain) was obtained from a study of blood T cell repertoires in COVID-19. Study-wide background: Material from acute and convalescent COVID-19 was sourced from the United States, Italy and Spain. From T cells, B-cell-depleted T cells, or PBMCs came the material, which was cDNA or gDNA.

CDR1 is SGDLS, CDR2 YYNGEE, per germline. The CDR3 is 15 residues long. V trimming: 4 bases; J trimming: 3 bases; junction bases outside the gene matches: 7. The assay was immunoSEQ multiplex PCR, and TCRdb's table has in-frame clones only and misses some. The sample has tens of thousands of clones, more than 70% seen once. Material: peripheral blood. This sequence joins TRBV9 and TRBJ2-1; the match to TRBD1 covers 7 bases. This TCR came from a human donor in a cohort sampled during active COVID-19. The CDR3 DNA follows: TGTGCCAGCAGCAGAGACAGGGTACACTACAATGAGCAGTTCTTC. This translates into CASSRDRVHYNEQFF.